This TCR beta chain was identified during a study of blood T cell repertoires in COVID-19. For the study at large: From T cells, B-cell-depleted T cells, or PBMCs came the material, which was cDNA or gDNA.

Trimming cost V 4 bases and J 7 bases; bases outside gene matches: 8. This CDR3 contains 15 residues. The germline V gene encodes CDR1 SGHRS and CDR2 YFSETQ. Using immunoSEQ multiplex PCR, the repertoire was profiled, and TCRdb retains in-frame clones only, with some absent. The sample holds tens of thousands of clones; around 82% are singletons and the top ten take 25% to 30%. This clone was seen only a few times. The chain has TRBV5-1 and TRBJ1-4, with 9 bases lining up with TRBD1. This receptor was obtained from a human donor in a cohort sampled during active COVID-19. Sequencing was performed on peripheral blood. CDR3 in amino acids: CASSEQGAQGEKLFF. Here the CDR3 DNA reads TGCGCCAGCAGCGAACAGGGGGCGCAAGGTGAAAAACTGTTTTTT. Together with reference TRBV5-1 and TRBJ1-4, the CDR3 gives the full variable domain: KAGVTQTPRYLIKTRGQQVTLSCSPISGHRSVSWYQQTPGQGLQFLFEYFSETQRNKGNFPGRFSGRQFSNSRSEMNVSTLELGDSALYLCASSEQGAQGEKLFFGSGTQLSVL.